These 9 T cell receptor beta chains originate from one sample sequenced in a study of human CD8 memory T cell subsets. The authors made TCR beta libraries using UMI-labeled 5' RACE. TCRdb re-called the 5' RACE reads, yielding one record per CDR3 amino acid sequence without DNA. The sample's table shows some 7,500 distinct CDR3 sequences. Sample: CD8+ T cells from PBMCs. The receptors derive from a human donor in good health.

CDR3 residues: CASSFREIGDTEAFF. This sequence joins TRBV7-9 and TRBJ1-1; the TCRdb D gene call, TRBD1, has no DNA to confirm it. CDR1 and CDR2 (germline): SEHNR, FQNEAQ (reference sequence). The CDR3 extends over 15 amino acids.

V usage is TRBV7-2 and J usage is TRBJ2-3. Per germline, CDR1 SGHTA and CDR2 FQGNSA. The CDR3 sequence is 14 residues long. This CDR3 is CASSLEMERDTQYF.

The CDR3 here is CASSVDTSGMNTGELFF. V gene TRBV9 combines with J gene TRBJ2-2; the TRBD2 assignment by TCRdb is unverifiable without DNA. The CDR3 loop spans 17 amino acids. Germline CDR1 SGDLS, CDR2 YYNGEE.

This chain connects TRBV12-3 or TRBV12-4 to TRBJ1-3; the TCRdb call, TRBD1, lacks DNA for checking. This CDR3 region has 14 residues. This CDR3 is CASKTQGPGNTIYF.

Frequency places this clonotype as medium-sized. The gene calls are TRBV20-1 and TRBJ2-4. Germline assignment: CDR1 DFQATT and CDR2 SNEGSKA (reference sequence). This CDR3 has 13 residues. The CDR3: CSARVVNVNIQYF.

The chain links TRBV10-2 to TRBJ1-1; TCRdb outputs TRBD1, but without DNA this stays unchecked. The CDR3 consists of 13 residues. Germline V lookup: CDR1 WSHSY, CDR2 SAAADI. The CDR3: CARRDRENTEAFF.

The gene calls are TRBV28 and TRBJ2-5; TCRdb outputs TRBD1, but without DNA this stays unchecked. Germline V gene lookup returns CDR1 MDHEN and CDR2 SYDVKM. The CDR3 is 13 amino acids. The CDR3 sequence: CASTRPGQETQYF.

The chain recombines TRBV29-1 with TRBJ1-3; TCRdb designates TRBD1, a call that cannot be tested without DNA. CDR1 SQVTM and CDR2 ANQGSEA come from the germline V gene. This CDR3 contains 15 residues. The CDR3 here is CSVDVLGTGGNTIYF.

The chain couples TRBV5-8 to TRBJ2-7. The CDR3 runs to 14 residues. The V gene's germline CDR1 is SGHTS and CDR2 YDEGEE. CDR3 amino acids: CASSLDRVSYEQYF.